This TCR beta chain was recorded in a study of blood T cell repertoires in COVID-19. In the authors' methods: How many nucleated cells were present was estimated from reference gene primer amplification. Data came from immunoSEQ multiplex PCR; TCRdb stores just in-frame clones and leaves some out. V and J calls and clone size are copied from that table; D and trimming were computed from the DNA. Counted here are a few hundred thousand clones, approximately 88% occurring once; the ten biggest clones make up 1% to 1.5%. V lost 0 bases and J 10 bases, leaving 16 bases between the germline ends. Germline CDR1 is SGDLS and CDR2 is YYNGEE. CDR3 length: 14 residues.

This TCR derives from a man aged 40-49 years with acute or convalescent COVID-19. This sequence joins TRBV9 and TRBJ1-1; the D gene is possibly TRBD1 (5 bases). Sequenced sample: peripheral blood. The CDR3 nucleotides are TGTGCCAGCAGCGTAGGTTTTTCCAGGGTAGGAGCTTTCTTT. Protein product: CASSVGFSRVGAFF.